This T cell receptor (beta chain) was captured in a study of T-cell reconstitution after alpha-beta-depleted transplantation in children. Findings of the study overall: Certain patients had high TCRbeta diversity at day 60, and it came from recipient T cells and thymic progenitors that survived. Newly generated T cells supplied most T-cell counts and diversity one year post-transplant. There were reportedly several hundred expanded graft clones from which alpha-beta T cells came about two months after transplant.

On this clonotype itself: Its antigen is not known.

The CDR3 totals 14 residues. Per germline, CDR1 MGHRA and CDR2 YSYEKL. V gave up 8 bases and J gave up 8 bases; unmatched junction bases: 12. TCRbeta library preparation incorporated unique molecular identifiers. MiXCR was run by TCRdb on the PCR reads, yielding one entry per CDR3 protein. This sample has around 700,000 distinct CDR3 sequences; 10% to 15% occur once, and the top ten carry approximately 0.8%. The chain uses TRBV4-1 and TRBJ2-1, with 7 bases that match TRBD2. The specimen comprised PBMCs, sampled before TCRalphabeta/CD19-depleted stem cell transplant. The sequence derives from a girl aged 2 to 9 with congenital amegakaryocytic thrombocytopenia, due to receive a stem cell transplant. The CDR3 DNA follows: TGCGCCAGCCGTATGGGGCGGGAGCACTATGAGCAGTTCTTC. The encoded protein is CASRMGREHYEQFF.